The clone carrying this T cell receptor beta chain has more than one count but fewer than ten. Its specificity is not known. Looked up from germline, CDR1 is SQVTM and CDR2 is ANQGSEA. This CDR3 comprises 11 residues. Between the trimmed V and J ends, which lost 6 bases and 3 bases, there was a span of 9 bases. Researchers took lesional scalp punch biopsies and peripheral blood from people who were alopecia areata patients. This record comes from a study of CD8+ T cells in alopecia areata. Findings and caveats of the study: Scalp sample data also include resident alphabeta T cells from normal skin. TCR sharing was clearer in mice than between patients, perhaps partly owing to patient HLA diversity. Lesional scalp displayed greater clonality than normal scalp, most notably in alopecia totalis/universalis.

In each case, RNA was isolated and then reverse transcribed into cDNA as the sequencing template. Data came from immunoSEQ multiplex PCR; TCRdb stores just in-frame clones and leaves some out. The data show approximately 89,000 clones, with about 53% seen just once and 5.7% held by the top ten. Sequences were obtained from NKG2D-high CD8+ T cells sorted from blood. The TCR originated in a human donor with alopecia areata. The rearrangement links TRBV29-1 to TRBJ2-7, with TRBD2 as a possible D gene (6 bases). The CDR3 protein is CSVGGDYEQYF. In DNA form, the CDR3 reads TGCAGCGTGGGGGGAGACTACGAGCAGTACTTC.